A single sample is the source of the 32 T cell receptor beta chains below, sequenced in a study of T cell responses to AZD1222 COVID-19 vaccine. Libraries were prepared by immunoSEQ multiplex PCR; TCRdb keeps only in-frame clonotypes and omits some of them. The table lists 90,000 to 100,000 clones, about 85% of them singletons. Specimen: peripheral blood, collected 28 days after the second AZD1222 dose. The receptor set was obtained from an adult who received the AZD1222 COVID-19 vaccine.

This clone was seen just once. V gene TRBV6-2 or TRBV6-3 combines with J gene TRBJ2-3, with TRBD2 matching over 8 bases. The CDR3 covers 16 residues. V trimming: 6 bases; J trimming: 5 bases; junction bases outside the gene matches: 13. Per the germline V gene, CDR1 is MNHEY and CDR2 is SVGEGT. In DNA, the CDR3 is TGTGCCAGCAGCCCCCTTACCAGCGGGAGAGGAGATACGCAGTATTTT. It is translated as CASSPLTSGRGDTQYF.

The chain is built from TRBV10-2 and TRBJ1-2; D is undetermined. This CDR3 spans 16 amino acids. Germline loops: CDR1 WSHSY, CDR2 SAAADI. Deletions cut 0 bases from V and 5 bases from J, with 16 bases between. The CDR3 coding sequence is TGCGCCAGCAGTGAGTCTAGGACGCACCAGTTGTATGGCTACACCTTC. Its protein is CASSESRTHQLYGYTF.

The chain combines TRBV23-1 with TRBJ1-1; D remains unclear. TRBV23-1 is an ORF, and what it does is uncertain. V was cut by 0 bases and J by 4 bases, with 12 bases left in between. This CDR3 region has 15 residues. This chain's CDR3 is CASSQSKESGTEAFF. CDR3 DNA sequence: TGCGCCAGCAGTCAATCTAAAGAATCCGGCACTGAAGCTTTCTTT.

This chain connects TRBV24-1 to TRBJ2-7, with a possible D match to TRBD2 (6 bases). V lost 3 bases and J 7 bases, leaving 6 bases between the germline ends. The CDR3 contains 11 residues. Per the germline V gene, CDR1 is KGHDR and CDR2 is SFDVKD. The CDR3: CATSDGLEQYF. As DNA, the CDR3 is TGTGCCACCAGTGATGGACTAGAGCAGTACTTC.

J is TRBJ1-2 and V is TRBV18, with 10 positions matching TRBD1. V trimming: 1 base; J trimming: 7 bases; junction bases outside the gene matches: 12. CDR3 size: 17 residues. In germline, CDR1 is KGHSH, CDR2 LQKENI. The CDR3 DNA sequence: TGTGCCAGCTCACCACGCCCTGGGACAGGGGAAGTGGCTGGCTACACCTTC. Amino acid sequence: CASSPRPGTGEVAGYTF.

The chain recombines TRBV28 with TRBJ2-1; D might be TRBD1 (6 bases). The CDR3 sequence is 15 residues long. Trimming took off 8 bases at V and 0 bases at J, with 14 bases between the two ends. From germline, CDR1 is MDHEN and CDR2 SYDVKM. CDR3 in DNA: TGTGCCAGCGGGGCAACAGGGAGCTCCTACAATGAGCAGTTCTTC. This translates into CASGATGSSYNEQFF. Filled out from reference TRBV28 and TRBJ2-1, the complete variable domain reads DVKVTQSSRYLVKRTGEKVFLECVQDMDHENMFWYRQDPGLGLRLIYFSYDVKMKEKGDIPEGYSVSREKKERFSLILESASTNQTSMYLCASGATGSSYNEQFFGPGTRLTVL.

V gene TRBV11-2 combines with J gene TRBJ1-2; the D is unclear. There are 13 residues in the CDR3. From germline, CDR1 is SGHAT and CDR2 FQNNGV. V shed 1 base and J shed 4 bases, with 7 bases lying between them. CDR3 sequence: CASSLGTAYGYTF. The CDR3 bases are TGTGCCAGCAGCTTAGGGACGGCCTATGGCTACACCTTC.

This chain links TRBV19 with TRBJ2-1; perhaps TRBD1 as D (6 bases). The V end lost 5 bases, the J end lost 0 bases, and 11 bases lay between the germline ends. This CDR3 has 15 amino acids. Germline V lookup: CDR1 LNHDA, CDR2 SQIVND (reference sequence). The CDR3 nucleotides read TGTGCCAGTAGTTGGACAGACATCTCCTACAATGAGCAGTTCTTC. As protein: CASSWTDISYNEQFF.

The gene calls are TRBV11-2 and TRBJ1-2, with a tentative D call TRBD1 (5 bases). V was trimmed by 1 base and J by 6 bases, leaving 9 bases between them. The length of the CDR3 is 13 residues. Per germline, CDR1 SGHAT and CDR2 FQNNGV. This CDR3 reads CASSLGTWDGYTF. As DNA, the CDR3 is TGTGCCAGCAGCTTAGGGACATGGGATGGCTACACCTTC.

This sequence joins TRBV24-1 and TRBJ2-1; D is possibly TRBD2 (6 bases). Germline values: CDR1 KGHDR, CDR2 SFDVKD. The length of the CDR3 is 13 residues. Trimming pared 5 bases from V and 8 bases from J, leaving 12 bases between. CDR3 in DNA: TGTGCCACCAGTGGACTAGATAGAGATGAGCAGTTCTTC. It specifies CATSGLDRDEQFF.

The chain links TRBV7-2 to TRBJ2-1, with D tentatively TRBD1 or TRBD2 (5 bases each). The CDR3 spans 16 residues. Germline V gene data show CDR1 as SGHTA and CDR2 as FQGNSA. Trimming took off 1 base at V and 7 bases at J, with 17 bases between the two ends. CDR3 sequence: CASSLGGSGSINEQFF. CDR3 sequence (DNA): TGTGCCAGCAGCTTAGGGGGGAGTGGTTCTATAAATGAGCAGTTCTTC.

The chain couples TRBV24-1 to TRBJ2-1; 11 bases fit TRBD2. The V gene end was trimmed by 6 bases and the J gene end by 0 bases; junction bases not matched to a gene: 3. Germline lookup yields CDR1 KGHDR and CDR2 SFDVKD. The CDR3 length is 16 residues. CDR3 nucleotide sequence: TGTGCCACCAGTACCACTAGCGGGAGCTCCTACAATGAGCAGTTCTTC. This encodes CATSTTSGSSYNEQFF.

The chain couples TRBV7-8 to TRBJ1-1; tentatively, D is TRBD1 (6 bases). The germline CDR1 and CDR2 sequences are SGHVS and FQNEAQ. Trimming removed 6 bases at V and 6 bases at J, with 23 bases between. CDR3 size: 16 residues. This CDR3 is CASSHSGGFGGAEAFF. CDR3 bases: TGTGCCAGCAGTCATAGCGGGGGCTTCGGGGGAGCTGAAGCTTTCTTT. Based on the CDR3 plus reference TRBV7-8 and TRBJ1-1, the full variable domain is GAGVSQSPRYKVAKRGQDVALRCDPISGHVSLFWYQQALGQGPEFLTYFQNEAQLDKSGLPSDRFFAERPEGSVSTLKIQRTQQEDSAVYLCASSHSGGFGGAEAFFGQGTRLTVV.

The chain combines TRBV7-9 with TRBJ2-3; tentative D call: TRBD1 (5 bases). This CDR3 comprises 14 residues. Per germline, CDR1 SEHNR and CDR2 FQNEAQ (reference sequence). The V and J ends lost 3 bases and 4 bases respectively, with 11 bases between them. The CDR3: CASSFFLGADTQYF. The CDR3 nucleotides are TGTGCCAGCAGCTTTTTCCTAGGGGCAGATACGCAGTATTTT.

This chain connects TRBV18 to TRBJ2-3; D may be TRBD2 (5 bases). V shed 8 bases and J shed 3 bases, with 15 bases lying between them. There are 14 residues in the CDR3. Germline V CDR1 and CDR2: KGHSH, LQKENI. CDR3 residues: CASTRSVATDTQYF. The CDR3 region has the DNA TGTGCCAGCACTCGGTCCGTAGCGACAGATACGCAGTATTTT.

The CDR3 DNA sequence: TGTGCCAGCAGCCAGGGACTAGCGGGTTGGGGCTCCCAGTACTTC. Translated, it gives CASSQGLAGWGSQYF. The V and J genes are TRBV3-1 (or the pseudogene TRBV3-2) and TRBJ2-5; TRBD2 matches 12 bases. The CDR3 covers 15 residues. With V trimmed by 3 bases and J by 9 bases, 8 bases remained unmatched. CDR1 and CDR2 (germline): LGHDT, YNNKEL (reference sequence).

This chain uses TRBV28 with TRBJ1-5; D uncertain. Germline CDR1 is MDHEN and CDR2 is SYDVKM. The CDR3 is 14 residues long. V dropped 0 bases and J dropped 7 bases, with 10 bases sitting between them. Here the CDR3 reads CASSLWAGVQPQHF. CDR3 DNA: TGTGCCAGCAGTTTATGGGCGGGAGTCCAGCCCCAGCATTTT.

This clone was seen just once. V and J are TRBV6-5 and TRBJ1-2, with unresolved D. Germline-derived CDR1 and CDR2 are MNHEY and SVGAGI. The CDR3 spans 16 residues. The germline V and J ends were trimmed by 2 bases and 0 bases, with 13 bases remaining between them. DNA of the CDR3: TGTGCCAGCAGTTACGGCCCGAGGGCGGCTAACTATGGCTACACCTTC. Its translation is CASSYGPRAANYGYTF.

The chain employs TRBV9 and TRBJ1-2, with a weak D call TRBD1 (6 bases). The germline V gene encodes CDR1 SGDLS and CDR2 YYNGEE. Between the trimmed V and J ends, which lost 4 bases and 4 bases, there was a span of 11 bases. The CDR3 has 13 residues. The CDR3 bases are TGTGCCAGCAGCATCGAACAGGGCTATGGCTACACCTTC. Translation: CASSIEQGYGYTF.

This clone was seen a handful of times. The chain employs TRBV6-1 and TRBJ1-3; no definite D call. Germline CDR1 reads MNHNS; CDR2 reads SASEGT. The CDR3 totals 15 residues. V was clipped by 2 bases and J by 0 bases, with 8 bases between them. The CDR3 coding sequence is TGTGCCAGCAGTGAAATAGACCACTCTGGAAACACCATATATTTT. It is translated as CASSEIDHSGNTIYF.

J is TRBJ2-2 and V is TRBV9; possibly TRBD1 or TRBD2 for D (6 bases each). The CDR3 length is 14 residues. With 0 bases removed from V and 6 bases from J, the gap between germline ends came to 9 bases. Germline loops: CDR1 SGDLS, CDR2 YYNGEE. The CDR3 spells CASSVEGGAGELFF. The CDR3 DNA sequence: TGTGCCAGCAGCGTAGAGGGGGGTGCCGGGGAGCTGTTTTTT. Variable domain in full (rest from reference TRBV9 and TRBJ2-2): DSGVTQTPKHLITATGQRVTLRCSPRSGDLSVYWYQQSLDQGLQFLIQYYNGEERAKGNILERFSAQQFPDLHSELNLSSLELGDSALYFCASSVEGGAGELFFGEGSRLTVL.

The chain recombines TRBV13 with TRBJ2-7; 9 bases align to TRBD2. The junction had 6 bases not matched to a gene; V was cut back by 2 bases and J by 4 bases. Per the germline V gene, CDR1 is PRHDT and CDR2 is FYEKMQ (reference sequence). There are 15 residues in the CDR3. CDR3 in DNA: TGTGCCAGCAGCTTACGCCTAGCGGGGCGTTACGAGCAGTACTTC. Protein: CASSLRLAGRYEQYF.

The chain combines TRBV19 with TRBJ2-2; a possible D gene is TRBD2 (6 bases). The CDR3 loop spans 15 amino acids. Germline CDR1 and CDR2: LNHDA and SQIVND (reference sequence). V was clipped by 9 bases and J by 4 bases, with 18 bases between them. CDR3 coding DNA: TGTGCCAGCAGCCGGACTGGACTAACCACCGGGGAGCTGTTTTTT. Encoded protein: CASSRTGLTTGELFF.

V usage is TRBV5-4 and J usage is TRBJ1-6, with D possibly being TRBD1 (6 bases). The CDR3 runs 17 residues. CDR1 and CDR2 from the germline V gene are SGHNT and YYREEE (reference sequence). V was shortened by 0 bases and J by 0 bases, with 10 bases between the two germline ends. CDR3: CASSLGGGASYNSPLHF. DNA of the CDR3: TGTGCCAGCAGCTTGGGAGGGGGGGCCTCCTATAATTCACCCCTCCACTTT.

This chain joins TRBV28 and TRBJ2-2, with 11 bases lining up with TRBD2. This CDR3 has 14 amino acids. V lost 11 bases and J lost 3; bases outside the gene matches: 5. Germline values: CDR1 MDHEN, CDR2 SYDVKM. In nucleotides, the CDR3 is TGTGCCGGAGCTAGCGGGAGGTACACCGGGGAGCTGTTTTTT. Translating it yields CAGASGRYTGELFF.

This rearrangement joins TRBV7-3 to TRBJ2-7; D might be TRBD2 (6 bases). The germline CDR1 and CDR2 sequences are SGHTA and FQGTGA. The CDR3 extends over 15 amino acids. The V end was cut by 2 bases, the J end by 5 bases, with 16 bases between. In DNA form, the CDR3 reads TGTGCCAGCAGCTTATTCGGAGGGATGGGGAACGAGCAGTACTTC. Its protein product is CASSLFGGMGNEQYF.

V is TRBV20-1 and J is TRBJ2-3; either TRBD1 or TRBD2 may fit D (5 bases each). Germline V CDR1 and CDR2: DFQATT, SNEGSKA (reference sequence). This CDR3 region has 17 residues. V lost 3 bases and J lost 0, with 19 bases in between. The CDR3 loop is CSASGGGDSTSTDTQYF. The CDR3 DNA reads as TGCAGTGCTAGTGGTGGGGGAGATTCTACTAGCACAGATACGCAGTATTTT.

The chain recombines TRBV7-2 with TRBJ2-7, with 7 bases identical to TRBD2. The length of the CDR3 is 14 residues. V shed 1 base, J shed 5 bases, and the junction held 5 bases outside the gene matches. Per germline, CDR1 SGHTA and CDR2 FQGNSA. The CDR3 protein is CASSLGGGRNEQYF. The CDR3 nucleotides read TGTGCCAGCAGCTTAGGGGGGGGGAGGAACGAGCAGTACTTC.

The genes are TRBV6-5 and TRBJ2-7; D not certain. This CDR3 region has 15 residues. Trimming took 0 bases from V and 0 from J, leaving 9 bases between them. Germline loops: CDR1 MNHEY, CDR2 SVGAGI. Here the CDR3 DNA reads TGTGCCAGCAGTTACTCATGGCCGATCTCCTACGAGCAGTACTTC. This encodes CASSYSWPISYEQYF.

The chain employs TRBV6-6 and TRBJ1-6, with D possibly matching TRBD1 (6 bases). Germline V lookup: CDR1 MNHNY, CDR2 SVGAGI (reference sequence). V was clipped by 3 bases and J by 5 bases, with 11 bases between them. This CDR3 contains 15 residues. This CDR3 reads CASSYAGADNSPLHF. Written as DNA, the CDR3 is TGTGCCAGCAGTTATGCGGGGGCGGATAATTCACCCCTCCACTTT.

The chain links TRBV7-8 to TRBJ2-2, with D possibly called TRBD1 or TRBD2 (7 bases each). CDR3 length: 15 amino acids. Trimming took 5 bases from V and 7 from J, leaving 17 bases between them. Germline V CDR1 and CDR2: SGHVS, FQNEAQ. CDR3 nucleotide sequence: TGTGCCAGCAGCATAACAGGGGCTAGCGGCGGGGAGCTGTTTTTT. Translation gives CASSITGASGGELFF.

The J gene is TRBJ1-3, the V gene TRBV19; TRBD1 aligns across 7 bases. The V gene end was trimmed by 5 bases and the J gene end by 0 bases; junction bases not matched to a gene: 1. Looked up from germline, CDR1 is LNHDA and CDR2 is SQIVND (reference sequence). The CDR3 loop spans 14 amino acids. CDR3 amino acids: CASSRQGSGNTIYF. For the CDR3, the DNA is TGTGCCAGTAGTCGACAGGGCTCTGGAAACACCATATATTTT. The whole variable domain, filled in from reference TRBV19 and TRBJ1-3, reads DGGITQSPKYLFRKEGQNVTLSCEQNLNHDAMYWYRQDPGQGLRLIYYSQIVNDFQKGDIAEGYSVSREKKESFPLTVTSAQKNPTAFYLCASSRQGSGNTIYFGEGSWLTVV.